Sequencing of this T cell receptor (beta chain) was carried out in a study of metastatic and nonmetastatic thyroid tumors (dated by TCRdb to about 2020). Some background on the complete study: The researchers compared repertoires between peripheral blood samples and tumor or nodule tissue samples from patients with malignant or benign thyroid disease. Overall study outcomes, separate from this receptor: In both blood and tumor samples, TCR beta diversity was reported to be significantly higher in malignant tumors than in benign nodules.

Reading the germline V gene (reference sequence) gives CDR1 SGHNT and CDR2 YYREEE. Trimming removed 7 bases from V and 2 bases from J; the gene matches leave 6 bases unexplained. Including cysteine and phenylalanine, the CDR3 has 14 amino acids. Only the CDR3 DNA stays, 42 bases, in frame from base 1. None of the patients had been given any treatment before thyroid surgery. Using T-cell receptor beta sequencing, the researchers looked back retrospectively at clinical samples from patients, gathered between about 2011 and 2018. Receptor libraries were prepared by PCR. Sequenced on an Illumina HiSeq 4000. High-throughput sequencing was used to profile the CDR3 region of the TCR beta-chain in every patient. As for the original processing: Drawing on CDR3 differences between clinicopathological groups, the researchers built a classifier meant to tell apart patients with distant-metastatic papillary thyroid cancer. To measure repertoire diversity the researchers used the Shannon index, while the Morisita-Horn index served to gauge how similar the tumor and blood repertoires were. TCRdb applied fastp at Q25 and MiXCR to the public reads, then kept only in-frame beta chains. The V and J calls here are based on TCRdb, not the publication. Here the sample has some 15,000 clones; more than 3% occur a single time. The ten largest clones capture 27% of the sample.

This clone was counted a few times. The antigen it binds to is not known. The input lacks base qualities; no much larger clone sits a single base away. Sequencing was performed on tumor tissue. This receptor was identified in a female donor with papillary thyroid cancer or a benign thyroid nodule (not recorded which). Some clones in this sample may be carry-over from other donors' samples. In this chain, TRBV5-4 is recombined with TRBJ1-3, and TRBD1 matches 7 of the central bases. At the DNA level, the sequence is TGTGCCAGCTACCGACAGGGAGCTGGAAACACCATATATTTT. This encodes CASYRQGAGNTIYF.